Shown below are 15 T cell receptor beta chains from a single sample sequenced in a study of blood T cell repertoires in COVID-19. Generated by immunoSEQ multiplex PCR, the TCRdb table keeps only in-frame clones and is missing some. Of around 250,000 clones in the sample, about four fifths were seen once. Source material: PBMCs or T cells enriched from blood (not recorded which). These receptors were obtained from a man between 35 and 55 years old who had been exposed to COVID-19.

V and J are TRBV3-1 (or the pseudogene TRBV3-2) and TRBJ2-5; D uncertain. The V gene lost 1 base and the J gene lost 3 bases, with 15 bases spanning the gap. The CDR3 totals 16 residues. Germline values: CDR1 LGHDT, CDR2 YNNKEL (reference sequence). CDR3 protein: CASSQGLRGVEETQYF. As DNA, the CDR3 is TGTGCCAGCAGCCAAGGGCTGAGAGGAGTCGAAGAGACCCAGTACTTC.

The rearrangement uses TRBV7-9 and TRBJ2-5; maybe TRBD2 (5 bases). Germline V gene sequence: CDR1 SEHNR, CDR2 FQNEAQ (reference sequence). V lost 5 bases, J lost 4 bases, and 11 bases lay in between. The CDR3 is 13 amino acids. CDR3 in DNA: TGTGCCAGCAGCCCTGGACGGGGAGAGACCCAGTACTTC. It encodes CASSPGRGETQYF.

J is TRBJ1-1 and V is TRBV27; 8 bases line up with TRBD1. The CDR3 spans 13 residues. V lost 8 bases and J lost 9; bases outside the gene matches: 11. In germline, CDR1 is MNHEY, CDR2 SMNVEV (reference sequence). The CDR3 region is CASRAGGGLKAFF. In nucleotides, the CDR3 is TGTGCCAGCCGGGCAGGGGGCGGTTTAAAAGCTTTCTTT.

The chain has TRBV18 and TRBJ2-1; 9 nucleotides line up with TRBD2. This CDR3 region has 14 residues. CDR1 and CDR2 from the germline V gene are KGHSH and LQKENI. V gave up 3 bases and J gave up 7 bases; unmatched junction bases: 4. The CDR3 loop is CASSPSGRRNEQFF. In DNA form, the CDR3 reads TGTGCCAGCTCACCCAGCGGGAGGAGGAATGAGCAGTTCTTC.

This clone was found a few times. The chain combines TRBV7-9 with TRBJ1-2; D is perhaps TRBD1 (5 bases). CDR1 is SEHNR and CDR2 is FQNEAQ in the germline V gene (reference sequence). CDR3 length: 15 amino acids. Trimming cost V 3 bases and J 6 bases, with 17 bases left between them. The CDR3 DNA is TGTGCCAGCAGCTTCCCGACGCAGGGAATGAATGGCTACACCTTC. Amino acid sequence: CASSFPTQGMNGYTF. The variable domain in full, with the rest retrieved from reference TRBV7-9 and TRBJ1-2, is DTGVSQNPRHKITKRGQNVTFRCDPISEHNRLYWYRQTLGQGPEFLTYFQNEAQLEKSRLLSDRFSAERPKGSFSTLEIQRTEQGDSAMYLCASSFPTQGMNGYTFGSGTRLTVV.

The chain has TRBV6-5 and TRBJ1-1; perhaps TRBD1 as D (5 bases). There are 14 residues in the CDR3. Germline CDR1 MNHEY, CDR2 SVGAGI. The V and J ends lost 2 bases and 6 bases respectively, with 13 bases between them. CDR3 protein: CASSYLARGSEAFF. CDR3 coding DNA: TGTGCCAGCAGTTACCTGGCTCGGGGGTCTGAAGCTTTCTTT.

The chain carries TRBV4-2 and TRBJ1-6; D call uncertain. Deletions cut 1 base from V and 8 bases from J, with 9 bases between. The CDR3 covers 14 residues. From germline, CDR1 is LGHNA and CDR2 YNFKEQ. The CDR3 DNA reads as TGTGCCAGCAGCCAAGTTAGTCGAGATTCACCCCTCCACTTT. Residues: CASSQVSRDSPLHF.

The CDR3 sequence is CASSQVGDEQFF. The CDR3 DNA is TGTGCCAGCAGCCAAGTAGGGGATGAGCAGTTCTTC. The chain employs TRBV3-1 (or the pseudogene TRBV3-2) and TRBJ2-1, with D perhaps TRBD1 (5 bases). V dropped 1 base and J dropped 8 bases, with 6 bases sitting between them. The CDR3 is 12 residues long. Germline V CDR1 and CDR2: LGHDT, YNNKEL (reference sequence).

In DNA, the CDR3 is TGTGCCAGCAGCTATGAAGGGGGCTACACTGAAGCTTTCTTT. Translating gives CASSYEGGYTEAFF. This chain joins TRBV27 and TRBJ1-1; 7 nucleotides match TRBD1. This CDR3 is built from 14 residues. Germline CDR1 reads MNHEY; CDR2 reads SMNVEV (reference sequence). V dropped 6 bases and J dropped 3; count of bases not matched to a gene: 7.

The chain uses TRBV30 and TRBJ1-1; D perhaps matches TRBD1 (5 bases). Per germline, CDR1 GTSNPN and CDR2 SVGIG (reference sequence). The CDR3 is made up of 11 amino acids. This chain's CDR3 is CAWAGKTEAFF. The CDR3 bases are TGTGCTTGGGCAGGGAAGACTGAAGCTTTCTTT.

The chain couples TRBV12-5 to TRBJ2-3; 8 nucleotides align to TRBD1. CDR1 and CDR2 from the germline V gene are LGHNT and FRNRAP. The CDR3 covers 16 residues. V gave up 1 base and J gave up 5 bases; unmatched junction bases: 8. CDR3 coding DNA: TGTGCTAGTGGTTTGGGGGCCGGACAGGGTGAAGATACGCAGTATTTT. Amino acid sequence: CASGLGAGQGEDTQYF.

This clone showed up just a few times. The rearrangement uses TRBV30 and TRBJ2-7, with TRBD1 as a possible D gene (6 bases). Germline loops: CDR1 GTSNPN, CDR2 SVGIG (reference sequence). This CDR3 comprises 12 residues. Trimming removed 5 bases at V and 0 bases at J, with 8 bases between. The CDR3: CAWGQISYEQYF. The CDR3 DNA follows: TGTGCCTGGGGACAGATCTCCTACGAGCAGTACTTC.

J is TRBJ2-5 and V is TRBV19; TRBD1 matches 7 bases. This CDR3 region has 12 residues. V dropped 8 bases and J dropped 5; count of bases not matched to a gene: 5. CDR1 is LNHDA and CDR2 is SQIVND in the germline V gene (reference sequence). CDR3 sequence (DNA): TGTGCCAGTGCCAGGGGGATGGAGACCCAGTACTTC. Translation: CASARGMETQYF.

Here the CDR3 DNA reads TGTGCCATCAGGGATGGACTAGCGGGAGGGCCGTACCAAGAGACCCAGTACTTC. Its translation: CAIRDGLAGGPYQETQYF. The V and J genes are TRBV10-3 and TRBJ2-5; 15 nucleotides match TRBD2. The CDR3 has 18 amino acids. Trimming took 6 bases from V and 0 from J; bases not matched to a gene: 8. Germline assignment: CDR1 ENHRY and CDR2 SYGVKD.

The genes are TRBV5-1 and TRBJ1-5, with a possible D match to TRBD1 (6 bases). This CDR3 contains 16 residues. From germline, CDR1 is SGHRS and CDR2 YFSETQ. Trimming removed 4 bases from V and 5 bases from J, with 19 bases in between. CDR3 sequence reads: CASSPLGRGEDQPQHF. The DNA for the CDR3 is TGCGCCAGCAGCCCGCTGGGCAGGGGAGAGGATCAGCCCCAGCATTTT.